This T cell receptor beta chain was documented in a study of CD8+ T cells in alopecia areata. In the study overall: Severity scoring for treated patients was based on the percentage of affected scalp area.

Germline CDR1 is SGHTA and CDR2 is FQGNSA. The CDR3 has 15 amino acids. V dropped 1 base and J dropped 3 bases, with 13 bases sitting between them. Treatment meaning: oral pan-JAK inhibitor, 5-10 mg twice daily. Punch biopsies of lesional scalp, plus peripheral blood, were taken from alopecia areata patients. Cell sorting was applied to PBMCs, and CD4+ and CD8+ T cells were collected. Sequencing relied on a cDNA template that was reverse transcribed from extracted RNA. Assay: immunoSEQ multiplex PCR; the TCRdb copy retains only in-frame clones and omits some. The sample contains about 140,000 clones, roughly four fifths of which appear only once.

The input for sequencing was CD8+ T cells sorted from blood, taken at week 4, from a patient treated with tofacitinib. The J gene is TRBJ2-7, the V gene TRBV7-2; D could derive from TRBD1 or TRBD2 (5 bases each). The sequence came from a human donor with alopecia areata. CDR3 in amino acids: CASSLGDGAGYEQYF. CDR3 DNA sequence: TGTGCCAGCAGCTTAGGGGATGGGGCGGGCTACGAGCAGTACTTC.